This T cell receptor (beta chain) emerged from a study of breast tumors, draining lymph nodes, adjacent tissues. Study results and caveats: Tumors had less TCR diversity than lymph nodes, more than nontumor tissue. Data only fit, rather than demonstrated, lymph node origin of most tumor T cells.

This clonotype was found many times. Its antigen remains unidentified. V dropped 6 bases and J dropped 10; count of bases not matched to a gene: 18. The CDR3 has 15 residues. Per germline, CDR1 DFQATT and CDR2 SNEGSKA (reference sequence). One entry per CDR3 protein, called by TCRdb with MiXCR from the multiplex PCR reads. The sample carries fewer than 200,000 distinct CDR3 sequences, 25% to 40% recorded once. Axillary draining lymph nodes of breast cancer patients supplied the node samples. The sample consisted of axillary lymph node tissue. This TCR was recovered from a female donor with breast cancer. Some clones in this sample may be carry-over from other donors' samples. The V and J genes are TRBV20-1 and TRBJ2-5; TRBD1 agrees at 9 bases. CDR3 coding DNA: TGCAGTGCGGGGGACAGGGCAGCGGGGAGGGGAATCCAGTACTTC. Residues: CSAGDRAAGRGIQYF.